The table lists the clone carrying this T cell receptor (beta chain) with many counts. Its antigen is still unknown. Hyperthyroidism patients were newly diagnosed, had disease duration under 2 months, and were aged 18 to 65 years. This record belongs to a study of T cells in Graves' hyperthyroidism and ophthalmopathy. Study-level findings and limits: A model using 13 V-J features told ophthalmopathy apart from stable hyperthyroidism.

Researchers amplified the TCR beta CDR3 regions from RNA transcripts. The HTBI primer set was used in a first-round RT-PCR of the TCR CDR3. TCRdb itself ran the multiplex PCR reads through MiXCR, one entry per CDR3 protein. Of about 280,000 distinct CDR3 sequences in the sample, about 25% were seen once. The J segment lost 3 bases and the V segment lost 0 bases, leaving 7 bases of the junction unmatched. The CDR3 runs 16 residues. The germline V gene has CDR1 SGHRS and CDR2 YFSETQ. The sequencing input was blood. This chain joins TRBV5-1 and TRBJ2-7; 9 nucleotides agree with TRBD2. The TCR was taken from a man between 40 and 49 years old with Graves' hyperthyroidism that later progressed to Graves' ophthalmopathy. CDR3 DNA: TGCGCCAGCAGCTTGGGGGCTAGCGGGGCCTTCTACGAGCAGTACTTC. Translation: CASSLGASGAFYEQYF.